The rows below give T cell receptor beta chains drawn from one sample of a study of shared clonotypes between healthy human individuals. Produced via immunoSEQ multiplex PCR; TCRdb's table is partial and in-frame only. The data show roughly 2 million clones, about 95% seen once. The sample consisted of naive CD8+ T cells sorted from blood. The origin of the receptors is a man between 18 and 35 years old in good health. Each CDR3 is given without its conserved first and last residue. Each record gives: J gene, V gene, CDR3 protein.

J: TRBJ1-5
V: TRBV30
CDR3: AWSVLADQPQH

J: TRBJ1-2
V: TRBV27
CDR3: ASAFSDRDIRT

J: TRBJ2-7
V: TRBV13
CDR3: ASSSPGRTGDREQY

J: TRBJ2-7
V: TRBV27
CDR3: ASSPLTSGGPYEQY

J: TRBJ2-7
V: TRBV11-2
CDR3: ASSTRASPAYEQY

J: TRBJ2-3
V: TRBV5-4
CDR3: ASSLQREYSADTQY

J: TRBJ2-7
V: TRBV6-5
CDR3: ASSYTGRAYEQY

J: TRBJ2-7
V: TRBV28
CDR3: ASGDYEQY

J: TRBJ2-7
V: TRBV5-1
CDR3: ASRTGTGSSYEQY

J: TRBJ2-1
V: TRBV10-2
CDR3: ASSEVLAGESNEQF